This T cell receptor (beta chain) was observed in a study of PD-1 blockade in classical Hodgkin lymphoma. Study-wide findings and caveats: Patients starting nivolumab under 1 year after ASCT were excluded. Reports indicated that newly diagnosed patients had lower baseline TCR diversity than healthy donors did. What drove the repertoire differences, possibly disease activity or prior therapy, has not been defined. Patients with a complete response exhibited baseline diversity comparable to newly diagnosed patients.

Every patient was affected by relapse after autologous stem cell transplantation, while exposure to brentuximab vedotin was not uniform. Data came from immunoSEQ multiplex PCR; TCRdb stores just in-frame clones and leaves some out. The sample lists roughly 150,000 clones, approximately 81% occurring once. As concerns this clone: What it recognizes is unknown.

The sequenced sample was peripheral blood mononuclear cells (PBMCs), obtained before the second cycle of nivolumab. The clonotype originates from a human donor with classical Hodgkin lymphoma.

CDR3 loop: CASSYLAGEIYEQFF. The CDR3 DNA sequence: TGTGCCAGCAGCTACCTAGCGGGAGAAATCTATGAGCAGTTCTTC. The rearrangement uses TRBV11-1 and TRBJ2-1, with 10 bases identical to TRBD2. The germline gives CDR1 SGHAT, CDR2 FQDESV (reference sequence). The CDR3 sequence is 15 residues long. V shed 4 bases and J 8 bases; nucleotides not matched to a gene: 8.